The clone carrying this TCR beta chain was detected only a few times. The antigen remains unidentified. Sequence at one end of the junction differs from germline and may be a read error. CDR1 PRHDT and CDR2 FYEKMQ come from the germline V gene (reference sequence). CDR3 length: 14 residues. This sample stems from a study of T cell repertoires in cytomegalovirus infection. Study at large: Indicated by public TCR beta signatures were CMV infection and matching HLA type.

General study points: The study found HLA-C-restricted CMV-specific TCR beta clonotypes dominating the ex vivo response. The cumulative frequency of public TCR beta families distinguished individuals who carried CMV together with the relevant HLA.

TCRdb fed the reads into MiXCR, producing one record per CDR3 protein. This sample has about 150,000 distinct CDR3 sequences, with about a quarter found just once. The chain has TRBV13 and TRBJ1-1; no clear D. This receptor was taken from a human donor in good health (CMV status not recorded). Some clones in this sample may be carry-over from other donors' samples. The specimen sequenced was PBMCs. CDR3 residues: CASSLSDGNTEAFF. The CDR3 nucleotides are TGCGCCAGCAGCTTGTCGGATGGGAACACTGAAGCTTTCTTT.